The clone carrying this TCR beta chain was counted a few times. Its antigen is currently unknown. The CDR3 has 13 amino acids. The V gene lost 5 bases and the J gene lost 3 bases, with 10 bases spanning the gap. There were healthy Caucasian individuals from Russia, aged about 6 to 100, serving as donors. It was with a sample-barcoded 5' primer and a J-beta primer mix that a second PCR of roughly 6 to 12 cycles was run. MiXCR was run by TCRdb on the 5' RACE reads, yielding one entry per CDR3 protein. The sample lists approximately 900,000 distinct CDR3 sequences, approximately 49% occurring once. The data were obtained in a study of blood T cells in healthy people across ages. The study, taken as a whole, reports: Naive CD4+ cell counts and diversity both ran higher in long-lived than in aged donors.

This chain connects TRBV12-3 or TRBV12-4 to TRBJ1-1; D call uncertain. This TCR was recovered from a man aged 30 to 45 in good health. Sequenced input: blood. Written as DNA, the CDR3 is TGTGCCAGCAGTCCACCGACGTACACTGAAGCTTTCTTT. Translated: CASSPPTYTEAFF.